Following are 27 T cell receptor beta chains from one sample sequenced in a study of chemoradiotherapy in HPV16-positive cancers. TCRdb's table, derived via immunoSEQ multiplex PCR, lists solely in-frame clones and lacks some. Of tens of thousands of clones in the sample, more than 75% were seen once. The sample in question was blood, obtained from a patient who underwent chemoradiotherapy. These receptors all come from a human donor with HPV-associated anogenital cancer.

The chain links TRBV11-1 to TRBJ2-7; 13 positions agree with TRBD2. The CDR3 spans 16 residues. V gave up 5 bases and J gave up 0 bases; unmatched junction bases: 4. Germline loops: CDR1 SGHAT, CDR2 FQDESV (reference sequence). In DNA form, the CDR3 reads TGTGCCAGCAGCCGGACTAGCGGGGGCTCCTCCTACGAGCAGTACTTC. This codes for CASSRTSGGSSYEQYF.

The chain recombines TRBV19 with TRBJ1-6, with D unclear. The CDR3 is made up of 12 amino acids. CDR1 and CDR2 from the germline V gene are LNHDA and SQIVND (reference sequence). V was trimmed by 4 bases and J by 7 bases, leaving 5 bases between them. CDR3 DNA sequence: TGTGCCAGTAGTACACAAAATTCACCCCTCCACTTT. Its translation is CASSTQNSPLHF.

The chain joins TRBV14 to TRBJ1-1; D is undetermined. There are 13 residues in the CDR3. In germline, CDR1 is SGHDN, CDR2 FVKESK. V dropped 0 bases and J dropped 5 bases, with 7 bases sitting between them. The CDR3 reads CASSQDWATEAFF. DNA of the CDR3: TGTGCCAGCAGCCAAGATTGGGCGACTGAAGCTTTCTTT.

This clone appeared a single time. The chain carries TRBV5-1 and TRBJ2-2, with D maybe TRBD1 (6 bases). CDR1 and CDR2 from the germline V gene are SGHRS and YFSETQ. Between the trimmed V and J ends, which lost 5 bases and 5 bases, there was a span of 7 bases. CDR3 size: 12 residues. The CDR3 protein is CASRRGTGELFF. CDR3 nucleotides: TGCGCCAGCAGGAGGGGGACCGGGGAGCTGTTTTTT.

The CDR3 DNA sequence: TGTGCCAGCAGACGGAATTCAGCGGGGGGGACTGAAGCTTTCTTT. As protein: CASRRNSAGGTEAFF. This chain connects TRBV11-2 to TRBJ1-1; D is perhaps TRBD1 (5 bases). The ends were cut back, 6 bases at V and 5 bases at J, with 19 bases in the middle. The germline CDR1 and CDR2 sequences are SGHAT and FQNNGV. The CDR3 runs 15 residues. The full variable domain, its missing parts supplied by reference TRBV11-2 and TRBJ1-1, is EAGVAQSPRYKIIEKRQSVAFWCNPISGHATLYWYQQILGQGPKLLIQFQNNGVVDDSQLPKDRFSAERLKGVDSTLKIQPAKLEDSAVYLCASRRNSAGGTEAFFGQGTRLTVV.

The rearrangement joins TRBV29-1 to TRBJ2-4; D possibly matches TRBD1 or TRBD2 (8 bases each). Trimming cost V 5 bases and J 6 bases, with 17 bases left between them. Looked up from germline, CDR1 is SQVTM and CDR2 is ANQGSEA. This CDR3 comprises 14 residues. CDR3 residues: CSVFQGAGGNIQYF. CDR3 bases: TGCAGCGTTTTCCAGGGGGCGGGGGGAAACATTCAGTACTTC.

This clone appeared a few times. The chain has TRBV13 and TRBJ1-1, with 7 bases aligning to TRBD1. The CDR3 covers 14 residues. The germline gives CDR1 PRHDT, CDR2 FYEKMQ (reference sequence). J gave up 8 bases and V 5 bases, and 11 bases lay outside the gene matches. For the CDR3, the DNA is TGTGCCAGCAGCCGGGACAGTAGAGCCCCCGAAGCTTTCTTT. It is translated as CASSRDSRAPEAFF.

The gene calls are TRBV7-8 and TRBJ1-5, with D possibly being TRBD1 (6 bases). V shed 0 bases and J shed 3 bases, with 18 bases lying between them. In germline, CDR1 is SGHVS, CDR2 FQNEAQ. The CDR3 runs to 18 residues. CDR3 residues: CASSLAGAGEGVNQPQHF. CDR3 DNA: TGTGCCAGCAGCTTAGCAGGGGCAGGGGAAGGGGTCAATCAGCCCCAGCATTTT.

The CDR3 region is CASNGQADQPQHF. The CDR3 DNA follows: TGTGCCAGCAACGGACAGGCTGATCAGCCCCAGCATTTT. The chain carries TRBV6-4 and TRBJ1-5; 7 bases match TRBD1. This CDR3 region has 13 residues. The germline V gene encodes CDR1 MRHNA and CDR2 SNTAGT. V gave up 7 bases and J gave up 5 bases; unmatched junction bases: 5.

The CDR3 region has the DNA TGTGCCAGCAGCTTAGGGGCAGCCCGGGAGGCTAACTATGGCTACACCTTC. It codes for CASSLGAAREANYGYTF. The chain joins TRBV7-8 to TRBJ1-2; D is unclear. This CDR3 is built from 17 residues. CDR1 is SGHVS, CDR2 FQNEAQ, per germline. V lost 1 base to trimming and J lost 0 bases, with 15 bases between them.

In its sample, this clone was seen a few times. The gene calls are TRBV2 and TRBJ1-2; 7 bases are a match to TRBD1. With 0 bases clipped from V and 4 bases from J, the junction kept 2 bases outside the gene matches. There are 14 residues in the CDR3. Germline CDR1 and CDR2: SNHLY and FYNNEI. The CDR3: CASSEAAGGYGYTF. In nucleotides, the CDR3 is TGTGCCAGCAGTGAAGCAGCAGGGGGCTATGGCTACACCTTC.

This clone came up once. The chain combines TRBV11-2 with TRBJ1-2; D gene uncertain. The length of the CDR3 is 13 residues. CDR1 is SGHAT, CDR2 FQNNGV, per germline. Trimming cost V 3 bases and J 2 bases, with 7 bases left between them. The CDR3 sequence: CASSLVRNYGYTF. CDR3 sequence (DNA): TGTGCCAGCAGCTTGGTCCGGAACTATGGCTACACCTTC.

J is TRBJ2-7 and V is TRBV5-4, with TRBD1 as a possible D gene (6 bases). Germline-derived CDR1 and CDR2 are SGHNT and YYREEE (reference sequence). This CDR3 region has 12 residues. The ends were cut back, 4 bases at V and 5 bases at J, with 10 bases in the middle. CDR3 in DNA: TGTGCCAGCAGCAAGGGACAAAACGAGCAGTACTTC. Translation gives CASSKGQNEQYF.

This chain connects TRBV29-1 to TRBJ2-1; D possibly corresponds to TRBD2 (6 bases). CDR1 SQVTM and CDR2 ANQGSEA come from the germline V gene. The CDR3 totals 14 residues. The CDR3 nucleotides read TGCAGTACTCGGGGGTACGCTCTCTCGAATGAGCAGTTCTTC. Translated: CSTRGYALSNEQFF.

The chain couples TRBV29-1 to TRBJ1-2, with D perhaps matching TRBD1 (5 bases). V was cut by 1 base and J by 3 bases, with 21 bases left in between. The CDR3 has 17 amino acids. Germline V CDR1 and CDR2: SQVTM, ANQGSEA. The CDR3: CSVEGGNPSLGDYGYTF. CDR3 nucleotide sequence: TGCAGCGTTGAAGGCGGGAATCCGAGTCTGGGGGACTATGGCTACACCTTC.

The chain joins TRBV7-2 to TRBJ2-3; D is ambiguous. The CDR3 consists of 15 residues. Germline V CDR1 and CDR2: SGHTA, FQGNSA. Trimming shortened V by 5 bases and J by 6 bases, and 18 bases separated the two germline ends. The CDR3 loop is CASSPNSANMDTQYF. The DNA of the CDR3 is TGTGCCAGCAGCCCAAACTCCGCTAACATGGATACGCAGTATTTT. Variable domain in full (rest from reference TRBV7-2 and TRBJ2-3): GAGVSQSPSNKVTEKGKDVELRCDPISGHTALYWYRQSLGQGLEFLIYFQGNSAPDKSGLPSDRFSAERTGGSVSTLTIQRTQQEDSAVYLCASSPNSANMDTQYFGPGTRLTVL.

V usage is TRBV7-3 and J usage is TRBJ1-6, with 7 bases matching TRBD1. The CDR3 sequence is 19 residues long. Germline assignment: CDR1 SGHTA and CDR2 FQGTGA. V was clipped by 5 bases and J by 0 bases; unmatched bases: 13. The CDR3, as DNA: TGTGCCAGCAGCGAGCTCGGATGGGGACAGAGCTCCTATAATTCACCCCTCCACTTT. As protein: CASSELGWGQSSYNSPLHF.

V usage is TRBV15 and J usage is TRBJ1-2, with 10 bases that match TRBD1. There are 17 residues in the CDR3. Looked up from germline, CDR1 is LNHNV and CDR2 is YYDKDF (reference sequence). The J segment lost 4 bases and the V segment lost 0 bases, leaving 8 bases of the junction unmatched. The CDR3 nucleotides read TGTGCCACCAGCAGAGATACCGGGACAGGGGCTCTCTATGGCTACACCTTC. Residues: CATSRDTGTGALYGYTF.

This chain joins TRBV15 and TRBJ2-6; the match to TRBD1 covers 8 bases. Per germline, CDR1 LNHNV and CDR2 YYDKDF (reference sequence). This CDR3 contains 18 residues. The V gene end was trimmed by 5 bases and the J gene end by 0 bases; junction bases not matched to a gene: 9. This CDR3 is CATSGRDRLISGANVLTF. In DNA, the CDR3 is TGTGCCACCAGCGGCCGGGACAGGCTAATCTCTGGGGCCAACGTCCTGACTTTC.

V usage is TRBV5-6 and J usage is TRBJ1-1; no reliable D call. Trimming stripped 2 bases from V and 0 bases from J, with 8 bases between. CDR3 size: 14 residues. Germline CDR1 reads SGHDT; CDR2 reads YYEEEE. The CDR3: CASSLQILNTEAFF. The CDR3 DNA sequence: TGTGCCAGCAGCTTACAGATACTGAACACTGAAGCTTTCTTT.

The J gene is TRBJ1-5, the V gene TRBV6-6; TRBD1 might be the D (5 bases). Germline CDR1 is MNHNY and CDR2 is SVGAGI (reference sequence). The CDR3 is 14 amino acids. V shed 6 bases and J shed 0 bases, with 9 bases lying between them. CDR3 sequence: CASSQGYSNQPQHF. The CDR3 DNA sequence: TGTGCCAGCAGCCAGGGCTATAGCAATCAGCCCCAGCATTTT.

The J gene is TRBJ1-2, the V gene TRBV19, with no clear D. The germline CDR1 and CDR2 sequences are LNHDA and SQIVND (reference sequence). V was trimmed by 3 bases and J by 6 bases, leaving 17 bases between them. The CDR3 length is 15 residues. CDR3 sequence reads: CASSIYSTEGNGYTF. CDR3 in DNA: TGTGCCAGTAGTATTTACAGCACCGAGGGTAATGGCTACACCTTC.

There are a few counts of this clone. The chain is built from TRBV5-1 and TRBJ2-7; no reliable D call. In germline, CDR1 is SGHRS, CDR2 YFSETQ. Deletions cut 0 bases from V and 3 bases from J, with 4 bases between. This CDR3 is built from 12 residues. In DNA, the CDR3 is TGCGCCAGCAGCTTGGACATCTACGAGCAGTACTTC. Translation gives CASSLDIYEQYF.

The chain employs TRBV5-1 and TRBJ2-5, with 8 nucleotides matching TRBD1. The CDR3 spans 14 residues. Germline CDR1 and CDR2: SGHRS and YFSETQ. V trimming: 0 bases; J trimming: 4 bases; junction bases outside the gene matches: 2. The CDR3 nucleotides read TGCGCCAGCAGCTTGGCCGGACAGGGAGAGACCCAGTACTTC. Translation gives CASSLAGQGETQYF.

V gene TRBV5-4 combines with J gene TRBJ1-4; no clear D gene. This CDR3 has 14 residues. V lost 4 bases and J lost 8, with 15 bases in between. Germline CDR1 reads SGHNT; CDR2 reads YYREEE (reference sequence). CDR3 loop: CASSLNEGSEKLFF. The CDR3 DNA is TGTGCCAGCAGCCTAAATGAAGGGAGCGAAAAACTGTTTTTT.

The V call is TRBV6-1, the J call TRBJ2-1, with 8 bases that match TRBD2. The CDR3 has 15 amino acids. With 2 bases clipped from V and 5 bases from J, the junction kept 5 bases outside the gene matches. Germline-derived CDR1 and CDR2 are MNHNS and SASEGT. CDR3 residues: CASSESPSGHNEQFF. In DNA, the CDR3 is TGTGCCAGCAGTGAAAGCCCTAGCGGGCACAATGAGCAGTTCTTC.

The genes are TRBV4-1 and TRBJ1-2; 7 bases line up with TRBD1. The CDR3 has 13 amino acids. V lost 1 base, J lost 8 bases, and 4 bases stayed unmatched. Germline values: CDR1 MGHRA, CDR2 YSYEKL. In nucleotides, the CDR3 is TGCGCCAGCAGCCAAGTGCAGGGGGGCGGCTACACCTTC. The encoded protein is CASSQVQGGGYTF.